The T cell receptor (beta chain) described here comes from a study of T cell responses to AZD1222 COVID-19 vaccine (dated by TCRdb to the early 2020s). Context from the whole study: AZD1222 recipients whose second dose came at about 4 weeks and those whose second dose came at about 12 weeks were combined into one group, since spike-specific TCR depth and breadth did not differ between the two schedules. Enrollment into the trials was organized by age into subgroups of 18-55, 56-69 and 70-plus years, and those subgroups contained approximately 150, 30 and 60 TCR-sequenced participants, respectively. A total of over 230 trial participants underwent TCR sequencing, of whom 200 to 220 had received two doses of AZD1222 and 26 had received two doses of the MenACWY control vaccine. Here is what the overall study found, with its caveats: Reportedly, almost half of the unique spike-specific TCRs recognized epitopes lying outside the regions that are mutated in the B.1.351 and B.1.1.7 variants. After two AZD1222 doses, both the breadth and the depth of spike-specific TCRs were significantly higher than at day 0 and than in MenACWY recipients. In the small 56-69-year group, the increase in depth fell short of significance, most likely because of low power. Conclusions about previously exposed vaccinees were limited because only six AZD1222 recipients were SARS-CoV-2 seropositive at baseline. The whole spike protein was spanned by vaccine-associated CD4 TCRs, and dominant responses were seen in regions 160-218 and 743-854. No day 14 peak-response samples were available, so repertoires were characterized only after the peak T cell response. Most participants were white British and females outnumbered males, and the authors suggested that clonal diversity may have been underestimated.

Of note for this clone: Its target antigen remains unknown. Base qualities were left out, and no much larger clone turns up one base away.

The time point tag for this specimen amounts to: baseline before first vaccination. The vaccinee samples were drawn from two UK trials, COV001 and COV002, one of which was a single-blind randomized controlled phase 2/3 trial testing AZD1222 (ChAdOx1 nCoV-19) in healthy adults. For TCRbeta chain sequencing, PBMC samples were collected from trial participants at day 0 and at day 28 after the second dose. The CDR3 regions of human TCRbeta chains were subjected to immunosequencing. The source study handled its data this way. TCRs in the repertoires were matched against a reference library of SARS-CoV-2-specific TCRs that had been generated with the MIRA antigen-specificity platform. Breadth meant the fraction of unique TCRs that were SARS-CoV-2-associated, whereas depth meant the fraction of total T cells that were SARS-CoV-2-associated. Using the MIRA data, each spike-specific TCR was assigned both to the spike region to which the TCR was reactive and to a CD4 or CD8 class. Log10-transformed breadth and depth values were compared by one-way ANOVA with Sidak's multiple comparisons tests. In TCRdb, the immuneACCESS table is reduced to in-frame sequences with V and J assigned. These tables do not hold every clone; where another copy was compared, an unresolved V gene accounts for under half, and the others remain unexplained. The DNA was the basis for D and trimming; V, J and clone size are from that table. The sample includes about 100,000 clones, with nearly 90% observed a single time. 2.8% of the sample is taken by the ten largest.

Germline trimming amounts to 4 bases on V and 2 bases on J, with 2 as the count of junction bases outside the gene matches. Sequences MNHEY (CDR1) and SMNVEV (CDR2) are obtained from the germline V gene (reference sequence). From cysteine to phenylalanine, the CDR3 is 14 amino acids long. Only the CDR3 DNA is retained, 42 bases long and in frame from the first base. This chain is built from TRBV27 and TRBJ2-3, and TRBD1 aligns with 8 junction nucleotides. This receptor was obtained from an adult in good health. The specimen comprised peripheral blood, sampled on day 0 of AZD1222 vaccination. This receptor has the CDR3 CASSWTGNTDTQYF. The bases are TGTGCCAGCAGTTGGACAGGGAACACAGATACGCAGTATTTT.